This T cell receptor (beta chain) is drawn from a study of T-cell reconstitution after alpha-beta-depleted transplantation in children. Study-wide results and limits: The origin of alpha-beta T cells about two months after transplant was reportedly several hundred expanded graft clones.

As it was prepared, the TCRbeta library received unique molecular identifiers. MiXCR, applied by TCRdb to the PCR reads, yields one record per CDR3 protein. Here the sample spans 300,000 to 350,000 distinct CDR3 sequences, under 20% being singletons. Remarks on this clonotype: What it recognizes is unknown.

This CDR3 region has 14 residues. Germline V lookup: CDR1 SGHTA, CDR2 FQGTGA. Trimming removed 4 bases at V and 6 bases at J, with 14 bases between. This TCR derives from a male patient aged 2-9 years who had a stem cell transplant for acute lymphoblastic leukemia, so the T cells may come from the graft donor. The chain has TRBV7-3 and TRBJ2-3; tentatively, D is TRBD2 (5 bases). The sequences come from PBMCs, mostly from graft donor cells, collected 360 days after TCRalphabeta/CD19-depleted stem cell transplant. CDR3 sequence: CASSSRGSFDTQYF. In DNA, the CDR3 is TGTGCCAGCAGCTCTCGGGGTAGCTTTGATACGCAGTATTTT.